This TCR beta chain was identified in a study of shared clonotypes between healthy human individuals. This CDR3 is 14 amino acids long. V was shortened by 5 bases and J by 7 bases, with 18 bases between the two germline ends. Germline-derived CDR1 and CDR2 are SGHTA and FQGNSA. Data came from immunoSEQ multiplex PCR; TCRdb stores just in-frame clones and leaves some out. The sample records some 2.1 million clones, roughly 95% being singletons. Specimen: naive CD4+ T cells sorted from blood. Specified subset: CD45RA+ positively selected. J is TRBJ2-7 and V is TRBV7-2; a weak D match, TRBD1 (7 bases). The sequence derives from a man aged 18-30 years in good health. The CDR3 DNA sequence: TGTGCCAGCAGCCCTCAGCCAGGGGGGTATGAGCAGTACTTC. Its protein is CASSPQPGGYEQYF.